This T cell receptor (beta chain) was recovered during a study of cytomegalovirus exposure and HLA in healthy donors. Study observations and caveats: In a later analysis, V- and J-gene trimming of beta chains associated with a DCLRE1C missense variant, replicated independently. Equally common other TCR beta chains were less clonally expanded than HLA-associated ones, a later analysis found.

The PCR ran on 60 Vbeta and 13 Jbeta primers. Assay used: immunoSEQ multiplex PCR; TCRdb lists only in-frame clones, some missing. The sample has roughly 100,000 clones; roughly four fifths are singletons. CDR1 and CDR2 from the germline V gene are MNHEY and SVGAGI. The CDR3 has 14 residues. V dropped 5 bases and J dropped 3 bases, with 10 bases sitting between them. Comment on this clone: Its antigen remains unidentified.

The chain couples TRBV6-5 to TRBJ2-2, with a weak D call TRBD1 (5 bases). The sequence came from a man aged 30 to 39 in good health and CMV-seropositive. The material sequenced was PBMCs. CDR3 protein: CASSLAGYTGELFF. For the CDR3, the DNA is TGTGCCAGCAGTCTTGCAGGGTACACCGGGGAGCTGTTTTTT.